This T cell receptor beta chain was recorded in a study of T cells in Graves' hyperthyroidism and ophthalmopathy. RNA transcripts gave rise to amplified TCR beta CDR3 regions. TCR CDR3 regions were first amplified by RT-PCR with HTBI primers. TCRdb recomputed calls from the multiplex PCR reads with MiXCR, one row per CDR3 protein. The sample shows about 520,000 distinct CDR3 sequences, 24% of them seen only once. The CDR3 contains 14 residues. The V and J ends lost 4 bases and 6 bases, in that order; junction bases with no gene match: 8. The sample taken for sequencing was blood. The gene calls are TRBV12-3 or TRBV12-4 and TRBJ2-7, with 8 bases identical to TRBD1. The clonotype comes from a woman younger than 45 with Graves' ophthalmopathy. CDR3: CASSSGQGSREQYF. The CDR3 bases are TGTGCCAGCAGTTCTGGACAGGGAAGTCGCGAGCAGTACTTC.